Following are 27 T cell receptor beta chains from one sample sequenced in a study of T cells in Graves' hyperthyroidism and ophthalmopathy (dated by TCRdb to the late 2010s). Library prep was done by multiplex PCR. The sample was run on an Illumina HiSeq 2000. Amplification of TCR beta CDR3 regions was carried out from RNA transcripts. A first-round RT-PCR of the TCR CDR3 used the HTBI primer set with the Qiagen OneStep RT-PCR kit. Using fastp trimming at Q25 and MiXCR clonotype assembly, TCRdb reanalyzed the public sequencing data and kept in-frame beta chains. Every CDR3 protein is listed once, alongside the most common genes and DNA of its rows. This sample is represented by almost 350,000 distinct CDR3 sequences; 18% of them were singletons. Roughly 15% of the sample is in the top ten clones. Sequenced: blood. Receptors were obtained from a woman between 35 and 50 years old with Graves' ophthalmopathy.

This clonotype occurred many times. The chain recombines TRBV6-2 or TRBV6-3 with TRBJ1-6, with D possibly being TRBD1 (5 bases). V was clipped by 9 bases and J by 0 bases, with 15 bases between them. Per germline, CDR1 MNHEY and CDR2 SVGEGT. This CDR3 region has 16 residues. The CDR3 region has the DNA TGTGCCAGTAGTCGACAGAGAAGCTCCTATAATTCACCCCTCCACTTT. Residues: CASSRQRSSYNSPLHF.

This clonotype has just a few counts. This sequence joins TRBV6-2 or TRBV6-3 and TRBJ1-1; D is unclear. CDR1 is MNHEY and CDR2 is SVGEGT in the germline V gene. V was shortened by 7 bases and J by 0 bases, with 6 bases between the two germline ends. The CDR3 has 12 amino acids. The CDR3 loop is CASKVMNTEAFF. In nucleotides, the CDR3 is TGTGCCAGCAAAGTCATGAACACTGAAGCTTTCTTT.

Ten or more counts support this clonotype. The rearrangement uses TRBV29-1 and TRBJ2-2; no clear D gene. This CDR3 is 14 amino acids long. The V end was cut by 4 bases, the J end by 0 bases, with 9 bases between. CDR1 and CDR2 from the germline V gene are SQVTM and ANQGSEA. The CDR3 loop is CSVGTDPNTGELFF. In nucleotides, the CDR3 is TGCAGCGTTGGGACGGATCCGAACACCGGGGAGCTGTTTTTT.

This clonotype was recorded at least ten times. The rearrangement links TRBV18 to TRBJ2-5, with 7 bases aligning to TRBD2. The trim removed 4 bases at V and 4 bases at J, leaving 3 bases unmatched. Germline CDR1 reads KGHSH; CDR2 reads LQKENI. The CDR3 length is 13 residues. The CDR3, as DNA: TGTGCCAGCTCACGGGAGGGCCCAGAGACCCAGTACTTC. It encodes CASSREGPETQYF.

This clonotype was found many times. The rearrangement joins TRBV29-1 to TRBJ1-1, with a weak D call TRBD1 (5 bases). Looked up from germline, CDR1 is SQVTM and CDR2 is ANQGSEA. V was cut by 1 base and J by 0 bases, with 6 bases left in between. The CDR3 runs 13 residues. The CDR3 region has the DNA TGCAGCGTTGAAGCAGGGATGAACACTGAAGCTTTCTTT. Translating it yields CSVEAGMNTEAFF.

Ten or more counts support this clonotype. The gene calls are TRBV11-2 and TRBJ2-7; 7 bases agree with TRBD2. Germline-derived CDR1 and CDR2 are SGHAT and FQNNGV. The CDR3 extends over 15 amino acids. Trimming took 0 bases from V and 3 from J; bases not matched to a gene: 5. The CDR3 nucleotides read TGTGCCAGCAGCTTAGAGGGCGGACTAGTCTACGAGCAGTACTTC. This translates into CASSLEGGLVYEQYF.

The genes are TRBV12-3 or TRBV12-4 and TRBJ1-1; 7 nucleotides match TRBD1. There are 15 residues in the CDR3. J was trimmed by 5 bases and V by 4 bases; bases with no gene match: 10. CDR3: CASSSATGSGTEAFF. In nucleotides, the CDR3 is TGTGCCAGCAGTTCCGCGACAGGGAGTGGGACTGAAGCTTTCTTT.

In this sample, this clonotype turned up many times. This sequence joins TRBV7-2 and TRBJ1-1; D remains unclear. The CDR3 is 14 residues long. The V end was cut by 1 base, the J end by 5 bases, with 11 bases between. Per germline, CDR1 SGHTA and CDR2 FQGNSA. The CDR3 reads CASSLDRMSTEAFF. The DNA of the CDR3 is TGTGCCAGCAGCTTAGATCGAATGAGTACTGAAGCTTTCTTT. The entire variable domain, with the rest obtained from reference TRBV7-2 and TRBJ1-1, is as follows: GAGVSQSPSNKVTEKGKDVELRCDPISGHTALYWYRQSLGQGLEFLIYFQGNSAPDKSGLPSDRFSAERTGGSVSTLTIQRTQQEDSAVYLCASSLDRMSTEAFFGQGTRLTVV.

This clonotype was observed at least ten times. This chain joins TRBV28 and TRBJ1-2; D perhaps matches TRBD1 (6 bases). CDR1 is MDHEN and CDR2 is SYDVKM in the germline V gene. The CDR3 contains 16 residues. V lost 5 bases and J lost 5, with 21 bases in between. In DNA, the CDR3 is TGTGCCAGCAGTCCCCTCGGGGCGGCAGGGGAGTATGGCTACACCTTC. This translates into CASSPLGAAGEYGYTF.

The CDR3 reads CASSYLPLAGPPGQETQYF. DNA of the CDR3: TGTGCCAGCAGTTACCTTCCACTAGCGGGCCCCCCGGGCCAAGAGACCCAGTACTTC. The rearrangement links TRBV6-2 or TRBV6-3 to TRBJ2-5, with 9 bases aligning to TRBD2. The CDR3 runs 19 residues. CDR1 is MNHEY, CDR2 SVGEGT, per germline. V lost 2 bases to trimming and J lost 1 base; unmatched junction nucleotides: 14.

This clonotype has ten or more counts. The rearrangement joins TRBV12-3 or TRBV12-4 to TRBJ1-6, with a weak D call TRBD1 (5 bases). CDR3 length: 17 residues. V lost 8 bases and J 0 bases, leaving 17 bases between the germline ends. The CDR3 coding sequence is TGTGCCAGCCGCCTTCAGGTCGGGGGCTCCTATAATTCACCCCTCCACTTT. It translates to CASRLQVGGSYNSPLHF.

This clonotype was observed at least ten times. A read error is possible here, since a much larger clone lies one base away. CDR3 nucleotides: TGTGCCAGCGCTGGAGGGGGCGAGCAGTACTTC. Translating it yields CASAGGGEQYF. The V and J genes are TRBV12-3 or TRBV12-4 and TRBJ2-7; the D call may be TRBD1 or TRBD2 (6 bases each). The V and J ends lost 8 bases and 6 bases respectively, with 11 bases between them. The CDR3 consists of 11 residues.

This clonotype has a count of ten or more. The CDR3 DNA is TGTGCCAGCAGTACTCGGTCGATCTACGAGCAGTACTTC. Its translation: CASSTRSIYEQYF. The chain recombines TRBV27 with TRBJ2-7; no firm D call. This CDR3 is 13 amino acids long. Germline CDR1 reads MNHEY; CDR2 reads SMNVEV (reference sequence). V lost 5 bases, J lost 3 bases, and 11 bases lay in between.

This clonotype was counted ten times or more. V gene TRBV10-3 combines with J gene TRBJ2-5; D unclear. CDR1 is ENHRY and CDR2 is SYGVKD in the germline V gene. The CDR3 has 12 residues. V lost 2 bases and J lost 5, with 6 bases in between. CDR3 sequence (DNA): TGTGCCATCAGTGAGATGCCCGAGACCCAGTACTTC. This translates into CAISEMPETQYF.

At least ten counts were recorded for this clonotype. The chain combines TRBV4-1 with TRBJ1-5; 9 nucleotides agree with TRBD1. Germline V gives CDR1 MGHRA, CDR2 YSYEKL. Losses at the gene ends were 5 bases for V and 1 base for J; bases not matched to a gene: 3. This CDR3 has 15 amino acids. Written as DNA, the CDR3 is TGCGCCAGCAGCGTCGGGACAGGGAGCAATCAGCCCCAGCATTTT. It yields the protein CASSVGTGSNQPQHF.

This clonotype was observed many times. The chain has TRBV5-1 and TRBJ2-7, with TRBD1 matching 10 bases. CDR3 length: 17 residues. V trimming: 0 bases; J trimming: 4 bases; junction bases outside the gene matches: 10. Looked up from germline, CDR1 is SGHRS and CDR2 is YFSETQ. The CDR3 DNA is TGCGCCAGCAGCTTGGGTTACCGGACAGGGGGGGAGTACGAGCAGTACTTC. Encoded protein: CASSLGYRTGGEYEQYF.

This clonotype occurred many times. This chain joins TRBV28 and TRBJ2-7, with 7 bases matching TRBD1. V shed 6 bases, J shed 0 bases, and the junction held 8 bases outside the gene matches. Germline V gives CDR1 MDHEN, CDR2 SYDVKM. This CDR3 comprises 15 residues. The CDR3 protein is CASRQDRASSYEQYF. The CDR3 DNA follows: TGTGCCAGCAGACAAGACAGGGCTTCCTCCTACGAGCAGTACTTC.

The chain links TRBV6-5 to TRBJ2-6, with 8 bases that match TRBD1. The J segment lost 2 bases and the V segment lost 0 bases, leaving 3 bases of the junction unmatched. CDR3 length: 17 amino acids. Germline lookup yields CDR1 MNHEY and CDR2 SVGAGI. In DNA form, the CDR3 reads TGTGCCAGCAGTTACTCTTCAGGGGGCACTGGGGCCAACGTCCTGACTTTC. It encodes CASSYSSGGTGANVLTF.

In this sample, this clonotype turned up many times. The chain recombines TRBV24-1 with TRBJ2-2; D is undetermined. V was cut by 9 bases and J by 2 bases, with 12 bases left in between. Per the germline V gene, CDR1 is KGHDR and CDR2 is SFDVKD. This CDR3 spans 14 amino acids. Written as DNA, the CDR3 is TGTGCCACCCGGCCGCCGACCAACACCGGGGAGCTGTTTTTT. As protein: CATRPPTNTGELFF.

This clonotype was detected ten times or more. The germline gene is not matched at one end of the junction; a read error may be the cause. The CDR3 spells CASRLDRYEQYF. CDR3 nucleotides: TGTGCCAGCAGATTAGACAGGTACGAGCAGTACTTC. V and J are TRBV12-3 or TRBV12-4 and TRBJ2-7, with TRBD1 as a possible D gene (6 bases). The CDR3 is 12 amino acids.

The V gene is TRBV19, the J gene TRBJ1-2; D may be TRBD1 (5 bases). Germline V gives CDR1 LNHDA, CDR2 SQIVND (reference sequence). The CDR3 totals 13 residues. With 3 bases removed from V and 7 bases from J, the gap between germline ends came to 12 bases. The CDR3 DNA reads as TGTGCCAGTAGTATTTTGGTGCAGGGTGGCTACACCTTC. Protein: CASSILVQGGYTF.

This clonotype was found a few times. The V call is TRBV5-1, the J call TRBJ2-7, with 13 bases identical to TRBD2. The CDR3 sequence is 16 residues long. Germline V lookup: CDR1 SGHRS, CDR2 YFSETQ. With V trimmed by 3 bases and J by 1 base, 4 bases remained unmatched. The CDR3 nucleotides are TGCGCCAGCAGCTCCTTACTAGCGGGAGGGTCCTACGAGCAGTACTTC. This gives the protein CASSSLLAGGSYEQYF.

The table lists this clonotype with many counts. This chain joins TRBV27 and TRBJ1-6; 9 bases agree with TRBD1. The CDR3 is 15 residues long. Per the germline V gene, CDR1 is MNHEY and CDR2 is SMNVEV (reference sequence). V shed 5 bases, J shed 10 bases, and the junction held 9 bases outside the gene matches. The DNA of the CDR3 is TGTGCCAGCAGTGATATGGGACAGGGAGGCTCACCCCTCCACTTT. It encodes CASSDMGQGGSPLHF.

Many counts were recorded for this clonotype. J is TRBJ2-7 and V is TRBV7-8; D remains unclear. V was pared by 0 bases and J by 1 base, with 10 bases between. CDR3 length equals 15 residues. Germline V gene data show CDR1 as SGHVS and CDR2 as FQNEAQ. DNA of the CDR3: TGTGCCAGCAGCTTAGCTTCTCTCGGGTCCTACGAGCAGTACTTC. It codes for CASSLASLGSYEQYF.

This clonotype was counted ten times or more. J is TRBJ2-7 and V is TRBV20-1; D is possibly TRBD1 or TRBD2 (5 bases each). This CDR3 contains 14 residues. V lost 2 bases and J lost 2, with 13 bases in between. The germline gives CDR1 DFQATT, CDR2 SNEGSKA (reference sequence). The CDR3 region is CSARPGTSTYEQYF. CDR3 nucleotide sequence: TGCAGTGCTAGACCCGGGACCTCGACCTACGAGCAGTACTTC.

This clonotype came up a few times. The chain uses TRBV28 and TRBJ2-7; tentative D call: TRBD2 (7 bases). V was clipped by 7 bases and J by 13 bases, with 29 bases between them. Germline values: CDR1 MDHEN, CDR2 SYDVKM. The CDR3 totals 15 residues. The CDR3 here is CASIPRGRGSSKGYF. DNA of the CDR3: TGTGCCAGCATCCCGAGGGGGAGGGGCTCCTCTAAGGGTTACTTC.

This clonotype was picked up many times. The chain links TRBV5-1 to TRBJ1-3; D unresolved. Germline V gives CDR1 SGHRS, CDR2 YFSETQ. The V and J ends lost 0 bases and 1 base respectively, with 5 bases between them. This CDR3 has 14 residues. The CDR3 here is CASSLGESGNTIYF. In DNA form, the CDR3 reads TGCGCCAGCAGCTTGGGGGAATCTGGAAACACCATATATTTT.